A selection of T cell receptor beta chains follows, all from one sample in a study of blood T cells in healthy people across ages. TCRdb redid the calling of the 5' RACE reads with MiXCR, one entry per CDR3 protein. The table lists about 1.4 million distinct CDR3 sequences, 59% of them singletons. Sequences were obtained from blood. These TCRs come from a man between 18 and 29 years old in good health. Each CDR3 is given with its conserved first and last residue. D genes are given only for firm matches. Rows give clone size only sometimes, using once, few, many, or a class for an expanded clone.

V: TRBV5-6
J: TRBJ2-1
D: -
size: -
DNA: TGTGCCAGCAGCTTGCGGGACAATGAGAAGTTCTTC
CDR3: CASSLRDNEKFF

V: TRBV20-1
J: TRBJ2-3
D: -
size: -
DNA: TGCAGTGCTAGAGGTGTCGTGTCGGCAGATACGCAGTATTTT
CDR3: CSARGVVSADTQYF

V: TRBV4-1
J: TRBJ1-2
D: TRBD1
size: -
DNA: TGCGCCAGCAGCCAAGCGACAGGGGTCTATGGCTACACCTTC
CDR3: CASSQATGVYGYTF

V: TRBV29-1
J: TRBJ2-1
D: TRBD2
size: few
DNA: TGCAGCGTTCTAGGGACTACCTCCTACAATGAGCAGTTCTTC
CDR3: CSVLGTTSYNEQFF

V: TRBV4-3
J: TRBJ2-5
D: -
size: -
DNA: TGCGCCAGCAGCCAAGAAGGGTCCGGAACAGGTCAGATCCTGTACTTC
CDR3: CASSQEGSGTGQILYF

V: TRBV10-3
J: TRBJ2-2
D: TRBD1
size: -
DNA: TGTGCCATCCTCGCTAGCAGGGGGTCGAACACCGGGGAGCTGTTTTTT
CDR3: CAILASRGSNTGELFF

V: TRBV14
J: TRBJ1-2
D: -
size: -
DNA: TGTGCCAGCAGCCAAGGAACGACCGTGTATGGCTACACCTTC
CDR3: CASSQGTTVYGYTF

V: TRBV6-5
J: TRBJ1-4
D: -
size: once
DNA: TGTGCCAGCTCACGGGGGGGAAAAAAACTGTTTTTT
CDR3: CASSRGGKKLFF

V: TRBV15
J: TRBJ1-4
D: -
size: -
DNA: TGTGCCACCAGCGTTGGACCTAATGAAAAACTGTTTTTT
CDR3: CATSVGPNEKLFF

V: TRBV4-1
J: TRBJ2-3
D: -
size: -
DNA: TGCGCCAGCAGCCAAGAACTAGCCGCGCTCACAGATACGCAGTATTTT
CDR3: CASSQELAALTDTQYF

V: TRBV14
J: TRBJ2-7
D: -
size: -
DNA: TGTGCCAGCAGCCAAGATCCGCCTTTTGCAGTGGGCGAGCAGTACTTC
CDR3: CASSQDPPFAVGEQYF

V: TRBV7-2
J: TRBJ2-4
D: TRBD1
size: -
DNA: TGTGCCAGCAGCTCAGACAGGGCGGACATTCAGTACTTC
CDR3: CASSSDRADIQYF

V: TRBV20-1
J: TRBJ1-6
D: -
size: few
DNA: TGCAGTGCTAGAGGGTCGACGAGCTCCTATAATTCACCCCTCCACTTT
CDR3: CSARGSTSSYNSPLHF

V: TRBV4-1
J: TRBJ2-7
D: TRBD1
size: -
DNA: TGCGCCAGCAGCCAAACCCGGACAGGGATATACGAGCAGTACTTC
CDR3: CASSQTRTGIYEQYF

V: TRBV6-5
J: TRBJ2-1
D: -
size: -
DNA: TGTGCCAGCAAATCACATCTCCTAGGGGAGCAGTTCTTC
CDR3: CASKSHLLGEQFF

V: TRBV7-9
J: TRBJ2-1
D: -
size: -
DNA: TGTGCTGCGGGGTACCCCCTGGGTGAGCAGTTCTTC
CDR3: CAAGYPLGEQFF

V: TRBV10-3
J: TRBJ2-1
D: -
size: few
DNA: TGTGCCATCGGGGTGAGCTCCTACAATGAGCAGTTCTTC
CDR3: CAIGVSSYNEQFF

V: TRBV7-8
J: TRBJ2-2
D: -
size: once
DNA: TGTGCCAGCAGCTTCGGCGCTGTATCTCCCGGGGAGCTGTTTTTT
CDR3: CASSFGAVSPGELFF

V: TRBV6-6
J: TRBJ1-4
D: TRBD1
size: -
DNA: TGTGCCAGCAGCTGGACAGGGTTCGGTGAAAAACTGTTTTTT
CDR3: CASSWTGFGEKLFF

V: TRBV6-5
J: TRBJ2-1
D: TRBD2
size: -
DNA: TGTGCCAGCAGTTACCGCCCTAGCGGGGGGAACAATGAGCAGTTCTTC
CDR3: CASSYRPSGGNNEQFF

V: TRBV7-2
J: TRBJ2-3
D: TRBD1
size: -
DNA: TGTGCCAGCAGCTTACGGGACAGGGGAATCACAGATACGCAGTATTTT
CDR3: CASSLRDRGITDTQYF

V: TRBV20-1
J: TRBJ2-1
D: -
size: -
DNA: TGCAGTGCTAGCGAAAGGCGCGGATCTTACAATGAGCAGTTCTTC
CDR3: CSASERRGSYNEQFF

V: TRBV5-1
J: TRBJ1-2
D: -
size: -
DNA: TGCGCCGGCAGCCCTGACAGAGGGGACCCCTATGGCTACACCTTC
CDR3: CAGSPDRGDPYGYTF

V: TRBV6-2/TRBV6-3
J: TRBJ1-1
D: -
size: -
DNA: TGTGCCAGCAATTTAGGGGGACGGGAAGCTTTCTTT
CDR3: CASNLGGREAFF

V: TRBV27
J: TRBJ2-7
D: TRBD1
size: -
DNA: TGTGCCAGCAGTTTATCGATGACAGGGGCGGGCTACGAGCAGTACTTC
CDR3: CASSLSMTGAGYEQYF

V: TRBV20-1
J: TRBJ2-7
D: TRBD1
size: -
DNA: TGCAGTGCTAGAACCGGGACAGGGGCTTACGAGCAGTACTTC
CDR3: CSARTGTGAYEQYF